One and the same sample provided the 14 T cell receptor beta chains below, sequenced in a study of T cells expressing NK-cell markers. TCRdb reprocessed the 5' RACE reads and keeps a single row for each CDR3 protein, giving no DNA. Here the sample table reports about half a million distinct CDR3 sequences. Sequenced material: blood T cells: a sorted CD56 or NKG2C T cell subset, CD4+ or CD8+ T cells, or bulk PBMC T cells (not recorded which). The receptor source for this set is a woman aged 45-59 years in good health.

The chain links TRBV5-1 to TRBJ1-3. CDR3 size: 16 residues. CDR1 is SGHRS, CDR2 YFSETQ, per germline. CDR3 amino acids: CASSLNGRVTGNTIYF. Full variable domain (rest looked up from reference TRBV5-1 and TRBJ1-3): KAGVTQTPRYLIKTRGQQVTLSCSPISGHRSVSWYQQTPGQGLQFLFEYFSETQRNKGNFPGRFSGRQFSNSRSEMNVSTLELGDSALYLCASSLNGRVTGNTIYFGEGSWLTVV.

This CDR3 reads CASSLGSGGTDTQYF. The chain uses TRBV7-6 and TRBJ2-3; as DNA is missing, the TRBD2 call by TCRdb cannot be tested. The CDR3 loop spans 15 amino acids. Germline V lookup: CDR1 SGHVS, CDR2 FNYEAQ.

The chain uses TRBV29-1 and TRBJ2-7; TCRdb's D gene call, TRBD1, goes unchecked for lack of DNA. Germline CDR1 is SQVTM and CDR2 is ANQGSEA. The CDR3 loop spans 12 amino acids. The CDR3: CSVVGGDYEQYF.

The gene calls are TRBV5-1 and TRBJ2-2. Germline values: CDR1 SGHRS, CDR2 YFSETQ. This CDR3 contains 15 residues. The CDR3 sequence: CASSSGSFGTGELFF.

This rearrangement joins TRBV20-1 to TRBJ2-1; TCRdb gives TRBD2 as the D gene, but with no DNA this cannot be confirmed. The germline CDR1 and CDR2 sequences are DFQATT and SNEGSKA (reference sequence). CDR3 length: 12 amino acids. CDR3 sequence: CSAGRLVAEQFF.

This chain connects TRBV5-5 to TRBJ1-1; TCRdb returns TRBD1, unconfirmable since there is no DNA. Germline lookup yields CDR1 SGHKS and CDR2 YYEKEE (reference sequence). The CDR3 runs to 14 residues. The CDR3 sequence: CASAPTIDRVSAFF.

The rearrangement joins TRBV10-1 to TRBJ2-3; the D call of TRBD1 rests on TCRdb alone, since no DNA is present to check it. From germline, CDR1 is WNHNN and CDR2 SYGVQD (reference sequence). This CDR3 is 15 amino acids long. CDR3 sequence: CASSESGIVGDTQYF.

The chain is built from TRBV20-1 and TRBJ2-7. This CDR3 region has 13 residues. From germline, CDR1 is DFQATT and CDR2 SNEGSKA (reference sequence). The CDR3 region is CSARTAVSYEQYF.

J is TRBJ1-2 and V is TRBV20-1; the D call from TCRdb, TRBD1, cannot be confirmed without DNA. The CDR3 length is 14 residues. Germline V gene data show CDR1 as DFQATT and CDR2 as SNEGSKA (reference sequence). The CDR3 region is CSATQGGLTYGYTF.

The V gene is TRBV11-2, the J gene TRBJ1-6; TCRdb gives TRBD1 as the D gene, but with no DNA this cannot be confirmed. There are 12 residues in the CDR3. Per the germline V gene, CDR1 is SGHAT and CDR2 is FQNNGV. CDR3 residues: CASSQGVTPLHF.

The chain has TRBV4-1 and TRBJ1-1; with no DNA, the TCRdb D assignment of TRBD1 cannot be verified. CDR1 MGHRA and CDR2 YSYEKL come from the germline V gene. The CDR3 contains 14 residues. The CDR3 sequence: CASRQLKGATEAFF.

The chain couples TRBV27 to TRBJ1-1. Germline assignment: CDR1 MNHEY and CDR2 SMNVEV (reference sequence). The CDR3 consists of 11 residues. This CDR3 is CASSSFGQAFF.

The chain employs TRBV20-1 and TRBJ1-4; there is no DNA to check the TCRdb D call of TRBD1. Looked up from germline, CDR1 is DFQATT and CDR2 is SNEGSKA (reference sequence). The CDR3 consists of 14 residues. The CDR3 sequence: CSARDGQKIEKLFF.

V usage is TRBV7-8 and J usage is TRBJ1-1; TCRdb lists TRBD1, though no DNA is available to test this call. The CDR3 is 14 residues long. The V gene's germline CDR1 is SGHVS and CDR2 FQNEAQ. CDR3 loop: CASSSHLGGAEAFF.